This TCR beta chain was captured by sequencing in a study of blood T cell repertoires in COVID-19. Authors' data handling: Reference gene primer amplification gave estimated nucleated cell counts. Assay used: immunoSEQ multiplex PCR; TCRdb lists only in-frame clones, some missing. The D gene and trimming were derived from the DNA, and the V and J assignments and clone size from that table. Among roughly 200,000 clones listed, 65% to 85% were seen once. Per germline, CDR1 SQVTM and CDR2 ANQGSEA. V shed 4 bases, J shed 9 bases, and the junction held 8 bases outside the gene matches. The CDR3 sequence is 15 residues long.

The sequenced sample was peripheral blood. The chain recombines TRBV29-1 with TRBJ2-1; TRBD2 matches 14 bases. The sequence was obtained from a woman between 35 and 50 years old with COVID-19, enrolled during active disease. The CDR3 loop is CSVVPTSGRGVEQFF. The CDR3 DNA is TGCAGCGTTGTCCCGACTAGCGGGAGGGGCGTTGAGCAGTTCTTC.